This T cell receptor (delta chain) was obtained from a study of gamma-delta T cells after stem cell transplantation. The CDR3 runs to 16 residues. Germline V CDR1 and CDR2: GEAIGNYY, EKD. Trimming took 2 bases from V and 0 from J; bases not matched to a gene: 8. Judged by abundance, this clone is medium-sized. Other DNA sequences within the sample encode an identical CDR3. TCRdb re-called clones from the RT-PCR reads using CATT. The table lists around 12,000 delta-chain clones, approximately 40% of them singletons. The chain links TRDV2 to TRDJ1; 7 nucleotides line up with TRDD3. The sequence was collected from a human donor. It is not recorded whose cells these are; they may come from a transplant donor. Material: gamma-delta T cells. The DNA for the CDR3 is TGTGCCTGTGACAGACCTGGGGGGCCGTACACCGATAAACTCATCTTT. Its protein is CACDRPGGPYTDKLIF.